This TCR beta chain came from a study of blood T cell repertoires in COVID-19. Assay: immunoSEQ multiplex PCR; the TCRdb copy retains only in-frame clones and omits some. Of about 86,000 clones listed, approximately 88% were seen once; the top ten hold roughly a third. Deletions cut 1 base from V and 8 bases from J, with 11 bases between. Looked up from germline, CDR1 is SGHNT and CDR2 is YENEEA. The CDR3 runs to 13 residues. This clone occurred a few times. Sequencing was carried out using peripheral blood. The chain couples TRBV11-3 to TRBJ1-2; D is uncertain. The sequence was obtained from a woman older than 75 with active or convalescent COVID-19. Here the CDR3 reads CASSLVTAVGYTF. CDR3 DNA sequence: TGTGCCAGCAGCTTAGTTACAGCGGTGGGCTACACCTTC.